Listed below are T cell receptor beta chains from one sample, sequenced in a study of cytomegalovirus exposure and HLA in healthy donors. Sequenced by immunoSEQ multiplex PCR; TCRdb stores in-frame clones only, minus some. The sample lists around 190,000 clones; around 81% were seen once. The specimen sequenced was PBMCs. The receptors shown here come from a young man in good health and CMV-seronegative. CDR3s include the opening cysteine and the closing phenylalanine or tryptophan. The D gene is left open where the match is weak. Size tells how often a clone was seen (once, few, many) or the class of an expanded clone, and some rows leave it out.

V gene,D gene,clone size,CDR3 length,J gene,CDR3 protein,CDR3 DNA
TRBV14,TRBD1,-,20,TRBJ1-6,CASSQARIQGVFSYNSPLHF,TGTGCCAGCAGCCAAGCCCGGATACAGGGGGTTTTCTCCTATAATTCACCCCTCCACTTT
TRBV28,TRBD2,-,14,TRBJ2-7,CASSLWREAYEQYF,TGTGCCAGCAGTTTATGGCGGGAGGCCTACGAGCAGTACTTC
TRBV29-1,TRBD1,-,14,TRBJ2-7,CSVALGQASGEQYF,TGCAGCGTTGCACTGGGACAGGCCTCGGGGGAGCAGTACTTC
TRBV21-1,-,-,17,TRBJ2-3,CASSKVASGNSTDTQYF,-
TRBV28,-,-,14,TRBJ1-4,CASAGRGAYEKLFF,TGTGCCAGCGCAGGCCGGGGGGCGTATGAAAAACTGTTTTTT
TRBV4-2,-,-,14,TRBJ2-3,CASSLGSGTDTQYF,TGTGCCAGCAGCCTCGGATCGGGGACAGATACGCAGTATTTT
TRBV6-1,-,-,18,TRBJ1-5,CASSEALLDTFGNQPQHF,TGTGCCAGCAGTGAAGCGCTTCTTGACACATTCGGCAATCAGCCCCAGCATTTT
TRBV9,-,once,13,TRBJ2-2,CASSARVGGELFF,TGTGCCAGCAGCGCCAGGGTTGGCGGGGAGCTGTTTTTT
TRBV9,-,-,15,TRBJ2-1,CASSRGGSSYNEQFF,TGTGCCAGCAGCCGTGGTGGTAGCTCCTACAATGAGCAGTTCTTC
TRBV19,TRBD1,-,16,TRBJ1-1,CASSIDRGRMNTEDFF,TGTGCCAGTAGTATAGACAGGGGGCGCATGAACACTGAAGATTTCTTT
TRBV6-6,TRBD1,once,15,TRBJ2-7,CASSYSVAGGHEQYF,TGTGCCAGCAGTTACAGTGTCGCAGGGGGCCACGAGCAGTACTTC
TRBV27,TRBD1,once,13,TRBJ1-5,CASSLETGQPQHF,TGTGCCAGCAGTTTAGAGACAGGGCAGCCCCAGCATTTT
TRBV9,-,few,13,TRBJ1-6,CASSVGGVSPLHF,TGTGCCAGCAGCGTAGGGGGGGTTTCACCCCTCCACTTT
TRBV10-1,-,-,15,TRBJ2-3,CASSALDRSTDTQYF,TGCGCCAGCAGTGCCTTGGACAGAAGCACAGATACGCAGTATTTT
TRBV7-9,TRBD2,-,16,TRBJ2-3,CASSSGGLAIGDTQYF,TGTGCCAGCAGCTCCGGTGGACTAGCGATTGGGGATACGCAGTATTTT
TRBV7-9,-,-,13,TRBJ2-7,CASSQPAAYEQYF,TGTGCCAGCAGCCAACCGGCGGCCTACGAGCAGTACTTC
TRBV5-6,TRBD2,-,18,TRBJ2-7,CASSLDRTSSGTSVEQYF,TGTGCCAGCAGCTTGGATCGGACGTCTAGCGGGACGTCGGTCGAGCAGTACTTC
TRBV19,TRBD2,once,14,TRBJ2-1,CASKTSGAYNEQFF,TGTGCCAGTAAGACTAGCGGGGCATACAATGAGCAGTTCTTC
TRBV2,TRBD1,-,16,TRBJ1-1,CASRNRDRAFGTEAFF,TGTGCCAGCAGAAACCGGGACAGGGCTTTTGGCACTGAAGCTTTCTTT
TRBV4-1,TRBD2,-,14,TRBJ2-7,CASSHLPGGYEQYF,TGCGCCAGCAGCCATCTCCCGGGGGGCTACGAGCAGTACTTC
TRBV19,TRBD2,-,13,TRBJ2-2,CASTLREPGELFF,TGTGCCAGTACTTTGCGGGAGCCCGGGGAGCTGTTTTTT
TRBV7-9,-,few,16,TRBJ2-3,CASSWSPPSYTDTQYF,TGTGCCAGCAGTTGGTCCCCTCCGAGTTACACAGATACGCAGTATTTT
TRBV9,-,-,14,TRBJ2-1,CASSAGVADNEQFF,TGTGCCAGCAGCGCGGGAGTAGCAGACAATGAGCAGTTCTTC
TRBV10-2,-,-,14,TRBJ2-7,CASMYRGNSYEQYF,TGCGCCAGCATGTATCGCGGGAACTCCTACGAGCAGTACTTC
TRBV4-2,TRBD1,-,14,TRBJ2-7,CASTTDRGPYEQYF,TGTGCCAGCACGACCGACAGGGGGCCCTACGAGCAGTACTTC
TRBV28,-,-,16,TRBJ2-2,CASSLYPHTGTGELFF,TGTGCCAGCAGTTTATATCCCCACACAGGGACCGGGGAGCTGTTTTTT
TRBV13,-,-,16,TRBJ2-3,CASGLGLGGSTDTQYF,TGTGCCAGCGGACTCGGGCTTGGCGGAAGCACAGATACGCAGTATTTT
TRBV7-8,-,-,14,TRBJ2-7,CASSLQGSSYEQYF,TGTGCCAGCAGCTTACAGGGAAGCTCCTACGAGCAGTACTTC
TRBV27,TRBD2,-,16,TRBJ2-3,CASSLSTSGSTDTQYF,TGTGCCAGCAGTTTATCCACTAGCGGGAGCACAGATACGCAGTATTTT
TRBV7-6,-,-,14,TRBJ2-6,CAILTISGANVLTF,TGTGCAATACTTACTATATCTGGGGCCAACGTCCTGACTTTC
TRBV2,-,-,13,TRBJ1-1,CASSPFSGTEAFF,TGTGCCAGCAGCCCTTTTTCGGGCACTGAAGCTTTCTTT
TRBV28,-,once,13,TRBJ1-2,CASAKGDQYGYTF,TGTGCCAGCGCGAAGGGGGACCAATATGGCTACACCTTC
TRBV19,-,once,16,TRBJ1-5,CASSMGGDFSNQPQHF,TGTGCCAGTAGTATGGGGGGGGATTTTAGCAATCAGCCCCAGCATTTT
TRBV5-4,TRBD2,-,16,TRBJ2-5,CASSSQLAGRQETQYF,TGTGCCAGCAGTTCTCAACTAGCGGGACGACAAGAGACCCAGTACTTC
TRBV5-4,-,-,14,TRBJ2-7,CASSLKDSTYEQYF,TGTGCCAGCAGCTTGAAAGACAGCACCTACGAGCAGTACTTC